This TCR beta chain was obtained from a study of CD8 T cells in ankylosing spondylitis. Findings and limits, study-wide: In the blood and synovial fluid of reactive arthritis, some motif variants had been previously reported. One TCR beta motif, made up of several highly homologous variants, appeared characteristic of ankylosing spondylitis blood.

Per the germline V gene, CDR1 is MDHEN and CDR2 is SYDVKM. V was cut by 3 bases and J by 3 bases, with 14 bases left in between. CDR3 size: 15 residues. As the method for making TCR beta libraries, quantitative 5'-RACE with molecular barcodes was used. TCRdb recomputed calls from the 5' RACE reads with MiXCR, one row per CDR3 protein. The repertoire holds fewer than 550,000 distinct CDR3 sequences, with roughly 5% as singletons. This clonotype was seen ten or more times. Its antigen is not identified. The sequencing sample was made of blood, either unsorted or a sorted T cell fraction (not recorded which). The sequence derives from a male donor with ankylosing spondylitis. This sequence joins TRBV28 and TRBJ1-2; the D gene is possibly TRBD1 (5 bases). The CDR3: CASSLRVGRDYGYTF. In nucleotides, the CDR3 is TGTGCCAGCAGTTTGAGGGTGGGCAGGGACTATGGCTACACCTTC.